The 20 T cell receptor beta chains in this list originate from one sample, sequenced in a study of T cell repertoires in cytomegalovirus infection. TCRdb analysed the reads with MiXCR anew, one entry per CDR3 protein. The table records about 360,000 distinct CDR3 sequences, 15% to 20% of them present only once. Sequenced: PBMCs. The receptors stem from a human donor in good health (CMV status not recorded). Some clones in this sample may be carry-over from other donors' samples.

V is TRBV7-2 and J is TRBJ1-6; 10 nucleotides align to TRBD1. Germline V gene sequence: CDR1 SGHTA, CDR2 FQGNSA. This CDR3 region has 17 residues. The V segment lost 6 bases and the J segment 1 base; nucleotides outside the gene matches: 6. For the CDR3, the DNA is TGTGCCAGCAGGTCCGGGACAGGGGTTTCCTATAATTCACCCCTCCACTTT. This encodes CASRSGTGVSYNSPLHF. Full variable domain (outside the CDR3, taken from reference TRBV7-2 and TRBJ1-6): GAGVSQSPSNKVTEKGKDVELRCDPISGHTALYWYRQSLGQGLEFLIYFQGNSAPDKSGLPSDRFSAERTGGSVSTLTIQRTQQEDSAVYLCASRSGTGVSYNSPLHFGNGTRLTVT.

The genes are TRBV29-1 and TRBJ2-1; D unclear. V lost 0 bases and J 0 bases, leaving 6 bases between the germline ends. The CDR3 is made up of 14 amino acids. CDR1 is SQVTM, CDR2 ANQGSEA, per germline. CDR3 in DNA: TGCAGCGTTGAAGATGACGCCTCCTACAATGAGCAGTTCTTC. As protein: CSVEDDASYNEQFF.

The chain combines TRBV20-1 with TRBJ2-5, with D maybe TRBD2 (6 bases). The CDR3 sequence is 13 residues long. CDR1 DFQATT and CDR2 SNEGSKA come from the germline V gene (reference sequence). The CDR3 reads CSRLVIEKETQYF. For the CDR3, the DNA is TGCAGCAGACTAGTTATCGAGAAAGAGACCCAGTACTTC.

The chain links TRBV11-2 to TRBJ1-1, with D hard to call. The germline CDR1 and CDR2 sequences are SGHAT and FQNNGV. V was shortened by 2 bases and J by 7 bases, with 5 bases between the two germline ends. CDR3 length: 11 amino acids. CDR3 sequence: CASSLMDEAFF. CDR3 nucleotides: TGTGCCAGCAGCTTAATGGATGAAGCTTTCTTT.

This sequence joins TRBV28 and TRBJ1-5; perhaps TRBD1 as D (5 bases). Germline V CDR1 and CDR2: MDHEN, SYDVKM. The CDR3 is 16 amino acids. V lost 2 bases to trimming and J lost 5 bases, with 16 bases between them. The CDR3, as DNA: TGTGCCAGCAGTTTACGAATCGGGGGGTTTGATCAGCCCCAGCATTTT. Its protein is CASSLRIGGFDQPQHF.

This clonotype was seen a handful of times. J is TRBJ2-1 and V is TRBV28, with a weak D call TRBD2 (6 bases). Trimming stripped 7 bases from V and 8 bases from J, with 21 bases between. The CDR3 contains 15 residues. Germline assignment: CDR1 MDHEN and CDR2 SYDVKM. The CDR3 DNA sequence: TGTGCCAGCAAAAGCCCGGGGGAAGTAAGCCATGAGCAGTTCTTC. It codes for CASKSPGEVSHEQFF.

Many counts were recorded for this clonotype. This rearrangement joins TRBV7-8 to TRBJ2-1; TRBD1 is a possible D gene (6 bases). Trimming shortened V by 1 base and J by 9 bases, and 19 bases separated the two germline ends. The CDR3 sequence is 16 residues long. Germline V gene data show CDR1 as SGHVS and CDR2 as FQNEAQ. CDR3 DNA sequence: TGTGCCAGCAGCTTAGTTAACACAGGGTCCCACCTTGAGCAGTTCTTC. It translates to CASSLVNTGSHLEQFF.

The sample holds a few counts of this clonotype. The chain joins TRBV2 to TRBJ1-5; TRBD1 matches at 9 bases. Germline trimming cut 1 base from V and 5 bases from J; bases unmatched to any gene: 3. This CDR3 is 15 amino acids long. CDR1 and CDR2 (germline): SNHLY, FYNNEI. This CDR3 is CASSEVWTGDQPQHF. The CDR3 nucleotides read TGTGCCAGCAGTGAAGTATGGACAGGGGATCAGCCCCAGCATTTT.

This clonotype was observed a few times. V usage is TRBV14 and J usage is TRBJ2-1, with a weak D call TRBD1 (5 bases). The germline V gene encodes CDR1 SGHDN and CDR2 FVKESK. Trimming stripped 5 bases from V and 9 bases from J, with 8 bases between. The CDR3 is 11 amino acids. CDR3 DNA: TGTGCCAGCAGCGGGGCGATTGAGCAGTTCTTC. This codes for CASSGAIEQFF.

The gene calls are TRBV27 and TRBJ2-1; no firm D call. The CDR3 runs 17 residues. Germline V gene lookup returns CDR1 MNHEY and CDR2 SMNVEV (reference sequence). With 6 bases removed from V and 4 bases from J, the gap between germline ends came to 22 bases. DNA for the CDR3: TGTGCCAGCAGCTCAAATCCCCCCCCACGGTCTTACAATGAGCAGTTCTTC. Its protein product is CASSSNPPPRSYNEQFF.

Ten or more counts support this clonotype. The rearrangement uses TRBV7-6 and TRBJ1-6; D remains ambiguous. Looked up from germline, CDR1 is SGHVS and CDR2 is FNYEAQ. V was clipped by 1 base and J by 7 bases, with 8 bases between them. CDR3 length: 14 amino acids. This chain's CDR3 is CASSLVGSNSPLHF. The CDR3 coding sequence is TGTGCCAGCAGCTTAGTAGGAAGCAATTCACCCCTCCACTTT.

This clonotype was seen only a few times. V gene TRBV10-3 combines with J gene TRBJ2-4; 8 bases are a match to TRBD1. CDR3 size: 14 residues. The V segment lost 4 bases and the J segment 8 bases; nucleotides outside the gene matches: 7. The germline gives CDR1 ENHRY, CDR2 SYGVKD. The CDR3, as DNA: TGTGCCATCAGTGGCGACAGGGGCAGGGACATTCAGTACTTC. Protein product: CAISGDRGRDIQYF.

This clonotype was picked up many times. The chain uses TRBV7-2 and TRBJ2-5; D assignment may be TRBD1 or TRBD2 (5 bases each). The CDR3 contains 15 residues. With 3 bases removed from V and 5 bases from J, the gap between germline ends came to 16 bases. Germline V gene lookup returns CDR1 SGHTA and CDR2 FQGNSA. The CDR3 is CASSFNGDPRETQYF. In DNA, the CDR3 is TGTGCCAGCAGCTTCAACGGGGACCCCCGGGAGACCCAGTACTTC. The full variable domain, its missing parts supplied by reference TRBV7-2 and TRBJ2-5, is GAGVSQSPSNKVTEKGKDVELRCDPISGHTALYWYRQSLGQGLEFLIYFQGNSAPDKSGLPSDRFSAERTGGSVSTLTIQRTQQEDSAVYLCASSFNGDPRETQYFGPGTRLLVL.

This clonotype was counted a few times. The chain uses TRBV10-2 and TRBJ1-5; no reliable D call. The ends were cut back, 4 bases at V and 4 bases at J, with 8 bases in the middle. The CDR3 has 13 amino acids. The germline V gene has CDR1 WSHSY and CDR2 SAAADI. DNA for the CDR3: TGCGCCAGCAGTGGGAACCTAAATCAGCCCCAGCATTTT. Translating gives CASSGNLNQPQHF.

This clonotype appeared many times. The rearrangement joins TRBV7-2 to TRBJ2-3, with 7 bases lining up with TRBD2. V trimming: 5 bases; J trimming: 6 bases; junction bases outside the gene matches: 11. In germline, CDR1 is SGHTA, CDR2 FQGNSA. This CDR3 is 15 amino acids long. CDR3 region: CASSPRLALSDTQYF. The DNA for the CDR3 is TGTGCCAGCAGCCCTCGACTAGCTCTATCGGATACGCAGTATTTT.

This clonotype was seen a few times. This rearrangement joins TRBV7-2 to TRBJ2-3; the D gene is possibly TRBD2 (5 bases). This CDR3 contains 14 residues. From germline, CDR1 is SGHTA and CDR2 FQGNSA. Between the trimmed V and J ends, which lost 3 bases and 4 bases, there was a span of 11 bases. The CDR3 is CASSFSGFADTQYF. Here the CDR3 DNA reads TGTGCCAGCAGCTTCTCGGGATTCGCAGATACGCAGTATTTT.

CDR3 residues: CASRKDAIYGYTF. CDR3 DNA sequence: TGTGCCAGCAGAAAGGACGCCATCTATGGCTACACCTTC. The chain couples TRBV28 to TRBJ1-2; D not certain. Trimming cost V 6 bases and J 4 bases, with 12 bases left between them. The CDR3 loop spans 13 amino acids. The germline CDR1 and CDR2 sequences are MDHEN and SYDVKM.

The chain employs TRBV28 and TRBJ1-3, with a tentative D call TRBD1 (6 bases). The V and J ends lost 3 bases and 8 bases respectively, with 20 bases between them. CDR3 length: 16 residues. Looked up from germline, CDR1 is MDHEN and CDR2 is SYDVKM. CDR3 in DNA: TGTGCCAGCAGTTTTCGAGATAGGAACAGGGTGCACACCATATATTTT. Translating it yields CASSFRDRNRVHTIYF.

This clonotype showed up many times. V usage is TRBV7-2 and J usage is TRBJ2-5; 8 nucleotides align to TRBD2. Per germline, CDR1 SGHTA and CDR2 FQGNSA. The CDR3 runs 15 residues. V was clipped by 1 base and J by 14 bases; unmatched bases: 15. CDR3 loop: CASSLVWSGSGAPYF. The CDR3 coding sequence is TGTGCCAGCAGCTTAGTGTGGAGCGGTAGCGGGGCTCCTTACTTC.

V usage is TRBV28 and J usage is TRBJ1-1, with 7 bases matching TRBD1. In germline, CDR1 is MDHEN, CDR2 SYDVKM. With 3 bases clipped from V and 0 bases from J, the junction kept 4 bases outside the gene matches. There are 15 residues in the CDR3. Here the CDR3 reads CASSFNRGLNTEAFF. Written as DNA, the CDR3 is TGTGCCAGCAGTTTTAACAGGGGATTGAACACTGAAGCTTTCTTT.